The 13 T cell receptor beta chains reported below all come from one sample, sequenced in a study of T cell clonality in common variable immunodeficiency. Profiling relied on immunoSEQ multiplex PCR, and the TCRdb table lists in-frame clones only, not all of them. The sample holds 40,000 to 65,000 clones, and no clone turns up only once. Sequenced: peripheral blood mononuclear cells. These receptors were obtained from a person aged 18 to 70 in good health.

This clone was observed many times. The read ends 3 residues early relative to the CDR3; the germline J gene fills the gap. This chain connects TRBV14 to TRBJ2-3; possible D gene TRBD1, 5 bases. The CDR3 runs to 14 residues. Between the trimmed V and J ends, which lost 4 bases and 3 bases, there was a span of 11 bases. CDR1 is SGHDN and CDR2 is FVKESK in the germline V gene. CDR3 sequence reads: CASSPQGLTDTQYF. The DNA read from the CDR3 is TGTGCCAGCAGCCCGCAGGGTTTGACAGATACG.

This clone appeared many times. The read comes to an end 3 residues before the CDR3 does, leaving the germline J gene to fill in the end. The chain recombines TRBV18 with TRBJ1-1; weak D call: TRBD1 (6 bases). The V gene's germline CDR1 is KGHSH and CDR2 LQKENI. This CDR3 contains 13 residues. Here the CDR3 reads CASSPRKTGEAFF. CDR3 DNA, as far as it was read: TGTGCCAGCTCACCACGGAAGACAGGCGAA.

The table lists this clone with many counts. The read ends 3 residues before the CDR3 terminus; that terminus is restored from the germline J gene. The chain is built from TRBV6-2 or TRBV6-3 and TRBJ2-7, with no clear D. V lost 7 bases and J 6 bases, leaving 19 bases between the germline ends. Germline V gene sequence: CDR1 MNHEY, CDR2 SVGEGT. The length of the CDR3 is 14 residues. The CDR3 region is CASKILVLSSEQYF. CDR3 DNA (partial): TGTGCCAGCAAAATCCTGGTATTATCCAGCGAG.

This clone occurred many times. The read ends 3 residues before the CDR3 terminus; that terminus is restored from the germline J gene. This sequence joins TRBV20-1 and TRBJ1-1; D gene unclear. The CDR3 length is 13 residues. V gave up 6 bases and J gave up 5 bases, with 16 bases separating them. Per the germline V gene, CDR1 is DFQATT and CDR2 is SNEGSKA (reference sequence). The CDR3 here is CSALGGRWTEAFF. The part of the CDR3 DNA that was read is TGCAGTGCCCTCGGCGGGCGGTGGACTGAA.

This clone was detected many times. The read ends 3 residues before the CDR3 terminus; that terminus is restored from the germline J gene. This rearrangement joins TRBV7-2 to TRBJ1-3; maybe TRBD1 (5 bases). The length of the CDR3 is 14 residues. Germline lookup yields CDR1 SGHTA and CDR2 FQGNSA. V gave up 0 bases and J gave up 7 bases, with 10 bases separating them. The sequenced CDR3 bases are TGTGCCAGCAGCTTAGCGCTGGGGGGGAACACC. It encodes CASSLALGGNT. The entire CDR3 protein is CASSLALGGNTIYF.

In its sample, this clone was seen many times. With the read ending 3 residues before the CDR3 end, the germline J gene is used to fill in that end. This chain links TRBV5-1 with TRBJ2-7, with TRBD1 identical over 8 bases. CDR3 length: 17 amino acids. The junction had 11 bases not matched to a gene; V was cut back by 0 bases and J by 3 bases. Germline CDR1 is SGHRS and CDR2 is YFSETQ. CDR3 bases read: TGCGCCAGCAGCTTGGTAGGCCCTGACAGGGGTCTCTACGAG. Translated, it gives CASSLVGPDRGLYE. The full CDR3 protein is CASSLVGPDRGLYEQYF.

This clone was picked up many times. The observed sequence ends 3 residues before the CDR3 terminus, with the missing tail filled in from the germline J gene. The genes are TRBV6-4 and TRBJ2-3; TRBD2 agrees at 8 bases. CDR3 length: 16 amino acids. The V gene's germline CDR1 is MRHNA and CDR2 SNTAGT. V shed 7 bases, J shed 2 bases, and the junction held 11 bases outside the gene matches. CDR3 protein: CASIPILLADTDTQYF. Partial CDR3 DNA: TGTGCCAGCATTCCCATTTTACTAGCGGACACAGATACG.

Ten or more counts support this clone. Here the CDR3 reads CASSGGQLANTGELFF. The sequenced CDR3 bases are TGTGCCAGCAGCGGGGGACAGCTCGCGAACACCGGGGAG. The V and J genes are TRBV2 and TRBJ2-2; D might be TRBD1 (7 bases). The observed sequence ends 3 residues before the CDR3 terminus, with the missing tail filled in from the germline J gene. Germline V gives CDR1 SNHLY, CDR2 FYNNEI. This CDR3 is 16 amino acids long. Trimming took off 6 bases at V and 0 bases at J, with 14 bases between the two ends.

The sample holds a few counts of this clone. The CDR3 extends 3 residues past the end of the read, so its final part is completed from the germline J gene. The rearrangement links TRBV6-2 or TRBV6-3 to TRBJ2-1; tentatively, D is TRBD2 (5 bases). Germline CDR1 MNHEY, CDR2 SVGEGT. This CDR3 is 14 amino acids long. V gave up 3 bases and J gave up 7 bases, with 13 bases separating them. The CDR3 region is CASSYSDWENEQFF. The DNA read from the CDR3 is TGTGCCAGCAGTTATTCGGACTGGGAGAATGAG.

This clone was counted ten times or more. The read is 3 residues too short to cover the CDR3 end, so that end is filled in from the germline J gene. The rearrangement joins TRBV20-1 to TRBJ2-7, with a tentative D call TRBD1 (6 bases). V lost 5 bases and J lost 3, with 8 bases in between. CDR1 is DFQATT, CDR2 SNEGSKA, per germline (reference sequence). This CDR3 contains 11 residues. The sequenced part of the CDR3 DNA is TGCAGTGCTGGGACAAACTACGAG. Protein: CSAGTNYE. The whole CDR3 protein reads CSAGTNYEQYF.

A few counts support this clone. The read halts 3 residues ahead of the CDR3 end, with the missing end drawn from the germline J gene. The chain carries TRBV2 and TRBJ1-4, with D possibly TRBD1 on 6 matching bases. The CDR3 has 16 amino acids. Trimming cost V 6 bases and J 5 bases, with 19 bases left between them. CDR1 and CDR2 from the germline V gene are SNHLY and FYNNEI. The CDR3 here is CASSYTAGGPNEKLFF. The CDR3 DNA, read in part, is TGTGCCAGCAGCTACACCGCCGGGGGGCCAAATGAAAAA.

There are a few counts of this clone. The CDR3 is cut off 3 residues early in the read; its end comes from the germline J gene. The chain carries TRBV6-1 and TRBJ2-4; no clear D gene. The CDR3 runs to 13 residues. Germline assignment: CDR1 MNHNS and CDR2 SASEGT. The part of the CDR3 DNA that was read is TGTGCCAGCAGTGAAGCAGAGAACTATGGT. It specifies CASSEAENYG. The CDR3 as a whole reads CASSEAENYGQYF.

There are many counts of this clone. The read falls 3 residues short of the CDR3 end, and the missing part is taken from the germline J gene. The rearrangement links TRBV6-2 or TRBV6-3 to TRBJ1-1, with D possibly being TRBD1 (5 bases). The V and J ends lost 6 bases and 2 bases respectively, with 13 bases between them. This CDR3 has 14 amino acids. The germline CDR1 and CDR2 sequences are MNHEY and SVGEGT. CDR3 DNA, as far as it was read: TGTGCCAGCAGCATCGCCGGGGGAAACACTGAA. Its protein is CASSIAGGNTE. The entire CDR3 protein reads CASSIAGGNTEAFF.